Presented here are 26 T cell receptor beta chains from one specimen sequenced in a study of human T cells and chemical hapten exposure. Time point indicated: pre-sensitization, week 0. Specified treatment: therapeutic diphenylcyclopropenone sensitization with weekly scalp DPC. TCRdb independently ran MiXCR on the RACE reads; one entry per CDR3 protein. The sample comprises approximately 400,000 distinct CDR3 sequences, roughly 4.6% of which are singletons, and roughly 2.6% rests with the top ten. Here the sequenced sample was whole blood, taken in connection with sensitization to the hapten diphenylcyclopropenone (DPC). The receptors originated from a woman in her fifties or sixties with alopecia areata. Some clones in this sample may be carry-over from other donors' samples.

The chain recombines TRBV20-1 with TRBJ2-3, with D possibly being TRBD2 (6 bases). Germline V gives CDR1 DFQATT, CDR2 SNEGSKA (reference sequence). The ends were cut back, 6 bases at V and 2 bases at J, with 18 bases in the middle. The CDR3 length is 15 residues. In nucleotides, the CDR3 is TGCAGTGCGGAAGGAGCGGAGGGGTTCACAGATACGCAGTATTTT. Protein sequence: CSAEGAEGFTDTQYF.

This clonotype was counted many times. The chain joins TRBV11-3 to TRBJ1-1, with 8 bases that match TRBD1. Germline-derived CDR1 and CDR2 are SGHNT and YENEEA. Trimming at V came to 1 base and at J to 0 bases, leaving 7 bases not matched to a gene. The CDR3 is 17 residues long. Written as DNA, the CDR3 is TGTGCCAGCAGCTTAGGCAGGGGGCGAGGAATGAACACTGAAGCTTTCTTT. Protein product: CASSLGRGRGMNTEAFF.

Ten or more counts support this clonotype. The chain employs TRBV12-3 or TRBV12-4 and TRBJ2-1; D is possibly TRBD2 (5 bases). The CDR3 sequence is 14 residues long. V shed 3 bases and J shed 5 bases, with 11 bases lying between them. The CDR3 protein is CASSFSGINNEQFF. Here the CDR3 DNA reads TGTGCCAGCAGTTTTTCGGGGATCAACAATGAGCAGTTCTTC.

This clonotype was seen repeatedly, ten times or more. The chain is built from TRBV3-1 and TRBJ2-7; possibly TRBD1 or TRBD2 for D (7 bases each). The CDR3 sequence is 16 residues long. Germline values: CDR1 LGHDT, CDR2 YNNKEL (reference sequence). The V end was cut by 4 bases, the J end by 4 bases, with 20 bases between. The CDR3 spells CASSRKGGTVVYEQYF. As DNA, the CDR3 is TGTGCCAGCAGCCGCAAGGGAGGGACAGTCGTTTACGAGCAGTACTTC.

Only a few counts were recorded for this clonotype. The gene calls are TRBV29-1 and TRBJ1-5; the match to TRBD1 covers 7 bases. Germline CDR1 is SQVTM and CDR2 is ANQGSEA. J gave up 2 bases and V 8 bases, and 12 bases lay outside the gene matches. CDR3 size: 15 residues. The CDR3 sequence is CSLLSNDRGNQPQHF. The DNA of the CDR3 is TGCAGCCTTCTGTCGAACGACAGGGGCAATCAGCCCCAGCATTTT. Using reference TRBV29-1 and TRBJ1-5 for the parts outside the CDR3, the full variable domain is SAVISQKPSRDICQRGTSLTIQCQVDSQVTMMFWYRQQPGQSLTLIATANQGSEATYESGFVIDKFPISRPNLTFSTLTVSNMSPEDSSIYLCSLLSNDRGNQPQHFGDGTRLSIL.

This clonotype was observed many times. V is TRBV6-2 or TRBV6-3 and J is TRBJ2-7, with D perhaps TRBD2 (5 bases). The germline V gene encodes CDR1 MNHEY and CDR2 SVGEGT. The CDR3 is 15 amino acids. Between the trimmed V and J ends, which lost 7 bases and 3 bases, there was a span of 19 bases. The CDR3 region is CASKIEGGSSYEQYF. CDR3 nucleotides: TGTGCCAGCAAAATTGAAGGAGGATCCAGCTACGAGCAGTACTTC.

This clonotype was seen many times. The V gene is TRBV25-1, the J gene TRBJ2-6; no firm D call. The CDR3 sequence is 13 residues long. The V and J ends lost 2 bases and 4 bases respectively, with 3 bases between them. CDR1 is MGHDK and CDR2 is SYGVNS in the germline V gene. CDR3 loop: CASSEAGANVLTF. Here the CDR3 DNA reads TGTGCCAGCAGTGAAGCCGGGGCCAACGTCCTGACTTTC. The full variable domain, in which reference TRBV25-1 and TRBJ2-6 provide the parts outside the CDR3, is EADIYQTPRYLVIGTGKKITLECSQTMGHDKMYWYQQDPGMELHLIHYSYGVNSTEKGDLSSESTVSRIRTEHFPLTLESARPSHTSQYLCASSEAGANVLTFGAGSRLTVL.

The chain has TRBV23-1 and TRBJ2-3; either TRBD1 or TRBD2 may supply D (8 bases each). TRBV23-1 is known as an ORF, though its function is uncertain. The CDR3 is 23 amino acids. Trimming stripped 3 bases from V and 3 bases from J, with 37 bases between. CDR3 sequence reads: CASSQLPGQAPNLPGGRTDTQYF. CDR3 coding DNA: TGCGCCAGCAGTCAGCTGCCGGGACAGGCACCCAACTTGCCAGGCGGGAGGACAGATACGCAGTATTTT.

This clonotype turned up a few times. This rearrangement joins TRBV13 to TRBJ2-5; D not certain. CDR1 is PRHDT, CDR2 FYEKMQ, per germline (reference sequence). There are 13 residues in the CDR3. Deletions cut 5 bases from V and 2 bases from J, with 9 bases between. The CDR3 coding sequence is TGTGCCAGCAGCGAGCCAGAACAAGAGACCCAGTACTTC. This codes for CASSEPEQETQYF. Filled out from reference TRBV13 and TRBJ2-5, the complete variable domain reads AAGVIQSPRHLIKEKRETATLKCYPIPRHDTVYWYQQGPGQDPQFLISFYEKMQSDKGSIPDRFSAQQFSDYHSELNMSSLELGDSALYFCASSEPEQETQYFGPGTRLLVL.

There are a few counts of this clonotype. This chain uses TRBV29-1 with TRBJ2-5; 9 bases match TRBD1. CDR3 length: 13 residues. Germline CDR1 reads SQVTM; CDR2 reads ANQGSEA. Trimming cost V 2 bases and J 4 bases; bases outside gene matches: 2. CDR3 in amino acids: CSVETGGRETQYF. CDR3 nucleotide sequence: TGCAGCGTTGAAACAGGGGGCAGAGAGACCCAGTACTTC.

This clonotype has a handful of counts. The chain joins TRBV20-1 to TRBJ2-3; 8 nucleotides align to TRBD2. The germline CDR1 and CDR2 sequences are DFQATT and SNEGSKA (reference sequence). V trimming: 0 bases; J trimming: 3 bases; junction bases outside the gene matches: 14. This CDR3 has 18 residues. In nucleotides, the CDR3 is TGCAGTGCTAGAGATCCCCTACTTTCAGCGGGGGTAACAGATACGCAGTATTTT. Translation: CSARDPLLSAGVTDTQYF.

V usage is TRBV5-1 and J usage is TRBJ1-2; D might be TRBD1 (5 bases). The CDR3 loop spans 13 amino acids. Per germline, CDR1 SGHRS and CDR2 YFSETQ. Trimming pared 3 bases from V and 2 bases from J, leaving 8 bases between. The CDR3 is CASSSDNNYGYTF. CDR3 nucleotide sequence: TGCGCCAGCAGCTCGGACAACAACTATGGCTACACCTTC.

The chain has TRBV27 and TRBJ1-1; perhaps TRBD1 as D (6 bases). CDR1 is MNHEY, CDR2 SMNVEV, per germline (reference sequence). Trimming took 6 bases from V and 3 from J, leaving 14 bases between them. This CDR3 contains 14 residues. The CDR3 loop is CASSRNREDTEAFF. The CDR3 DNA follows: TGTGCCAGCAGCCGTAACAGGGAGGACACTGAAGCTTTCTTT.

Many counts were recorded for this clonotype. The gene calls are TRBV7-9 and TRBJ2-1; D is perhaps TRBD1 (6 bases). CDR3 length equals 12 residues. CDR1 SEHNR and CDR2 FQNEAQ come from the germline V gene (reference sequence). Trimming took 4 bases from V and 8 from J, leaving 9 bases between them. CDR3 nucleotides: TGTGCCAGCAGCTCGGCAGGGGATGAGCAGTTCTTC. As protein: CASSSAGDEQFF.

This clonotype was counted a few times. V usage is TRBV6-2 or TRBV6-3 and J usage is TRBJ2-3, with 12 positions matching TRBD2. The CDR3 has 16 amino acids. With 5 bases clipped from V and 2 bases from J, the junction kept 5 bases outside the gene matches. CDR1 is MNHEY and CDR2 is SVGEGT in the germline V gene. The CDR3 protein is CASSPGLAGHTDTQYF. CDR3 DNA: TGTGCCAGCAGTCCGGGACTAGCGGGTCACACAGATACGCAGTATTTT.

This clonotype was seen many times. V gene TRBV5-1 combines with J gene TRBJ1-5, with a tentative D call TRBD1 (5 bases). Germline CDR1 reads SGHRS; CDR2 reads YFSETQ. V was shortened by 1 base and J by 3 bases, with 11 bases between the two germline ends. The CDR3 length is 15 residues. The CDR3 DNA reads as TGCGCCAGCAGCTTGTCTGGGGCCAACAATCAGCCCCAGCATTTT. This translates into CASSLSGANNQPQHF. Looking up the rest from reference TRBV5-1 and TRBJ1-5 gives the full variable domain: KAGVTQTPRYLIKTRGQQVTLSCSPISGHRSVSWYQQTPGQGLQFLFEYFSETQRNKGNFPGRFSGRQFSNSRSEMNVSTLELGDSALYLCASSLSGANNQPQHFGDGTRLSIL.

This chain connects TRBV7-9 to TRBJ1-1; TRBD1 matches 7 bases. CDR3 length: 17 residues. The trim removed 2 bases at V and 3 bases at J, leaving 12 bases unmatched. The V gene's germline CDR1 is SEHNR and CDR2 FQNEAQ (reference sequence). The CDR3 loop reads CASSLLQNRGPDTEAFF. The CDR3, as DNA: TGTGCCAGCAGCTTACTTCAAAACAGGGGACCCGACACTGAAGCTTTCTTT.

The chain carries TRBV7-9 and TRBJ1-6, with 8 bases aligning to TRBD1. The CDR3 has 14 residues. CDR1 is SEHNR and CDR2 is FQNEAQ in the germline V gene (reference sequence). V lost 5 bases and J lost 8; bases outside the gene matches: 5. For the CDR3, the DNA is TGTGCCAGCAGCCTGAGACAGGGGTATTCACCCCTCCACTTT. Translation gives CASSLRQGYSPLHF.

This clonotype was seen a few times. The V gene is TRBV2, the J gene TRBJ2-5; D is perhaps TRBD2 (5 bases). Germline assignment: CDR1 SNHLY and CDR2 FYNNEI. The CDR3 sequence is 13 residues long. V gave up 8 bases and J gave up 4 bases, with 14 bases separating them. CDR3 nucleotide sequence: TGTGCCAGCGTTGGTCGGGGTGGAGAGACCCAGTACTTC. Translating gives CASVGRGGETQYF.

In this sample, this clonotype turned up many times. CDR3: CASSLEGPTYNEQFF. The CDR3 DNA follows: TGTGCCAGCAGCTTAGAGGGACCGACGTACAATGAGCAGTTCTTC. V usage is TRBV7-9 and J usage is TRBJ2-1; D might be TRBD1 or TRBD2, each matching 5 bases. Trimming cost V 1 base and J 4 bases, with 11 bases left between them. In germline, CDR1 is SEHNR, CDR2 FQNEAQ (reference sequence). CDR3 length equals 15 residues.

This clonotype occurred a few times. The chain combines TRBV7-2 with TRBJ1-2; TRBD1 might be the D (6 bases). V lost 5 bases and J 5 bases, leaving 15 bases between the germline ends. The CDR3 runs 14 residues. Germline CDR1 is SGHTA and CDR2 is FQGNSA. The CDR3 loop reads CASSRVQGSYGYTF. In DNA, the CDR3 is TGTGCCAGCAGCCGTGTACAGGGATCATATGGCTACACCTTC.

This clonotype was detected many times. The rearrangement uses TRBV6-6 and TRBJ2-7, with a tentative D call TRBD2 (5 bases). The CDR3 covers 13 residues. Trimming left V 2 bases short and J 2 bases short, with 7 bases between. CDR1 and CDR2 (germline): MNHNY, SVGAGI (reference sequence). The CDR3 region is CASSYEGTYEQYF. The CDR3 DNA follows: TGTGCCAGCAGTTACGAGGGAACCTACGAGCAGTACTTC.

This clonotype showed up many times. The rearrangement uses TRBV7-8 and TRBJ1-2; tentative D call: TRBD1 (5 bases). Germline CDR1 is SGHVS and CDR2 is FQNEAQ. The CDR3 has 15 amino acids. V shed 2 bases and J shed 8 bases, with 18 bases lying between them. As DNA, the CDR3 is TGTGCCAGCAGCTTACCAGGGACGCCCACGGTGGGCTACACCTTC. It yields the protein CASSLPGTPTVGYTF.

The table lists this clonotype with many counts. The chain joins TRBV7-9 to TRBJ2-7; perhaps D is TRBD1 or TRBD2 (5 bases each). Germline CDR1 SEHNR, CDR2 FQNEAQ (reference sequence). The V gene lost 5 bases and the J gene lost 4 bases, with 12 bases spanning the gap. The CDR3 consists of 13 residues. The CDR3 spells CASSPRDRYEQYF. Written as DNA, the CDR3 is TGTGCCAGCAGCCCGAGGGACCGGTACGAGCAGTACTTC. Filled out from reference TRBV7-9 and TRBJ2-7, the complete variable domain reads DTGVSQNPRHKITKRGQNVTFRCDPISEHNRLYWYRQTLGQGPEFLTYFQNEAQLEKSRLLSDRFSAERPKGSFSTLEIQRTEQGDSAMYLCASSPRDRYEQYFGPGTRLTVT.

The table lists this clonotype with a few counts. The CDR3 spells CASRGVGTARRGVQNEQFF. The CDR3 DNA sequence: TGTGCCAGCAGAGGGGTGGGGACTGCCCGCAGAGGAGTACAGAATGAGCAGTTCTTC. The rearrangement uses TRBV28 and TRBJ2-1, with a tentative D call TRBD2 (6 bases). The CDR3 sequence is 19 residues long. With 6 bases removed from V and 7 bases from J, the gap between germline ends came to 31 bases. The germline gives CDR1 MDHEN, CDR2 SYDVKM.

This clonotype has ten or more counts. This chain uses TRBV5-1 with TRBJ2-2; tentative D call: TRBD2 (6 bases). The germline gives CDR1 SGHRS, CDR2 YFSETQ. Trimming removed 5 bases at V and 6 bases at J, with 14 bases between. This CDR3 spans 14 amino acids. CDR3 loop: CASSRGGVPGELFF. Written as DNA, the CDR3 is TGCGCCAGCAGTCGGGGAGGAGTCCCCGGGGAGCTGTTTTTT.